Only a few counts were recorded for the clone carrying this T cell receptor (beta chain). Its specificity is unknown. CDR1 is KGHSH and CDR2 is LQKENI in the germline V gene. This CDR3 spans 14 amino acids. V lost 3 bases to trimming and J lost 1 base, with 9 bases between them. This specimen comes from a study of liver allograft versus peripheral blood T cells. Study-wide context: Transplanted livers and recipients' peripheral blood had their T cell receptor repertoires compared. Findings and limits, study-wide: As reported, T cell receptor repertoires inside liver allografts differed from those present in peripheral blood.

TCRdb fed the reads into MiXCR, producing one record per CDR3 protein. The sample records around 13,000 distinct CDR3 sequences, roughly 28% being singletons. The chain joins TRBV18 to TRBJ1-1; a weak D match, TRBD1 (5 bases). This clonotype originated in a human patient who had a liver transplant. Some T cells may be transferred from the graft donor. The CDR3 protein is CASSPQGPNTEAFF. The CDR3 region has the DNA TGTGCCAGCTCACCGCAGGGCCCGAACACTGAAGCTTTCTTT.